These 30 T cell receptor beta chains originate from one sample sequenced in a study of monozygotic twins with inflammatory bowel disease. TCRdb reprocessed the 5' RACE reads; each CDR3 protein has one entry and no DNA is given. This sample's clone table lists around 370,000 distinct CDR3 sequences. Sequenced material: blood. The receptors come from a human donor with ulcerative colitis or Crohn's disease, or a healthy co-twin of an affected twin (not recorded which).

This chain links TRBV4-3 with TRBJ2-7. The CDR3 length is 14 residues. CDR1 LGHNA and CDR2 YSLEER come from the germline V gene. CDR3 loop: CASSQKGNEKEQYF.

The chain's CDR3 is CASSQDLWGGQGIYEQFF. The V and J genes are TRBV4-3 and TRBJ2-1; TCRdb's D call of TRBD1 is untestable without DNA. The CDR3 length is 18 residues. Germline V CDR1 and CDR2: LGHNA, YSLEER.

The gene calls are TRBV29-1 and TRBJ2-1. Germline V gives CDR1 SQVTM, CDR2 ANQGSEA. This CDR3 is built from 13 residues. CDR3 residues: CSARLLGDNEQFF.

The CDR3 is CASSYWVTNTEAFF. V gene TRBV6-5 combines with J gene TRBJ1-1. The CDR3 covers 14 residues. Germline V gene lookup returns CDR1 MNHEY and CDR2 SVGAGI.

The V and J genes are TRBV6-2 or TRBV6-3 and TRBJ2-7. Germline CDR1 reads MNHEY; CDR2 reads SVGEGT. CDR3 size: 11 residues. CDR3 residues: CATSNGYGQYF.

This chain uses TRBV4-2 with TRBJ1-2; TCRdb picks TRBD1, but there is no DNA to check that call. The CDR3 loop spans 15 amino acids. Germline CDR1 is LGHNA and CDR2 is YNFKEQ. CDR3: CASSQEGRRENGYTF.

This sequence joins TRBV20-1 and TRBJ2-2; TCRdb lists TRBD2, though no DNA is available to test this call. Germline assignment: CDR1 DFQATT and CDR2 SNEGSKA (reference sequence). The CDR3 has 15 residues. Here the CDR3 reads CSASIAGGPTGELFF.

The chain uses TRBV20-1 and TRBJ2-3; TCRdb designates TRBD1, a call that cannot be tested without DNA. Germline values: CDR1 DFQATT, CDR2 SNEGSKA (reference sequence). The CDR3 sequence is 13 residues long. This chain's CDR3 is CSARDRVGDTQYF.

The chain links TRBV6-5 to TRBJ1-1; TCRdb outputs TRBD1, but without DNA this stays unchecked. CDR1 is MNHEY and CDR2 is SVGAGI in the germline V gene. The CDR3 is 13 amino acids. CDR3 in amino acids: CASRNRGRTEAFF.

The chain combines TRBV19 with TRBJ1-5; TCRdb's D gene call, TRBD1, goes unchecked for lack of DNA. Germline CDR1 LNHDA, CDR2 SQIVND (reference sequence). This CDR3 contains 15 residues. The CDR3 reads CASSKPRTGNQPQHF.

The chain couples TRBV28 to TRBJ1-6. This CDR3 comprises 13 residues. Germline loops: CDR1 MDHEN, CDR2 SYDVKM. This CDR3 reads CASGGRPNSPLHF.

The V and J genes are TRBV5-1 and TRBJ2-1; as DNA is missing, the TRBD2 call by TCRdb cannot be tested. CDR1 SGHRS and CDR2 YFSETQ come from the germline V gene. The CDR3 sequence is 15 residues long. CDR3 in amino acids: CASSLEGTTGGEQFF.

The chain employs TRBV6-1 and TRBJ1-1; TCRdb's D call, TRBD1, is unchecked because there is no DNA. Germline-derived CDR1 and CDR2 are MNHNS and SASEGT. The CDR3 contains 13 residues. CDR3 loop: CASSDGAGIEAFF.

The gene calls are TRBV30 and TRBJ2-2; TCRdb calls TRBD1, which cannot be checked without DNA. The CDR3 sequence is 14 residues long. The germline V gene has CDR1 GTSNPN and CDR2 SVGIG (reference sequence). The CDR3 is CAWSGTPRTGELFF.

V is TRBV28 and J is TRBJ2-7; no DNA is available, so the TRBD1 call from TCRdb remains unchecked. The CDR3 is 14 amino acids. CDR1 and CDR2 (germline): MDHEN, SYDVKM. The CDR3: CASSSRVNRYEQYF.

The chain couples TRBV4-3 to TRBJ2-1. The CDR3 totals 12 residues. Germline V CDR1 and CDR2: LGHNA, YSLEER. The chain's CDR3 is CASSQGANEQFF.

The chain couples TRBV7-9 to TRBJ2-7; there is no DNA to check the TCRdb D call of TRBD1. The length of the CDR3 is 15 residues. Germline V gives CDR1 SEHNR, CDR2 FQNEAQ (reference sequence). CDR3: CASRPRGPSEYEQYF.

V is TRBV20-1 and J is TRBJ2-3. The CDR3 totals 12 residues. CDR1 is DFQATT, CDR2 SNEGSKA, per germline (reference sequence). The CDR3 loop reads CSALGDTDTQYF.

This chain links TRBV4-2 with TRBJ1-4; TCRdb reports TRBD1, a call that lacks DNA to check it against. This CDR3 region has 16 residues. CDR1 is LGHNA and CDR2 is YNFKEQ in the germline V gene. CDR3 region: CASSQGRTGLNEKLFF.

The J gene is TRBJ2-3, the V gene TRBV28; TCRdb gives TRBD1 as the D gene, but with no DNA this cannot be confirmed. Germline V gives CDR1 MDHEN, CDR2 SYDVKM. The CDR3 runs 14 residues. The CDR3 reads CASRPGHTTDTQYF.

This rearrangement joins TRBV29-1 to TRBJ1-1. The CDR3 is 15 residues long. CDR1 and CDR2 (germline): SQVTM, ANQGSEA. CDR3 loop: CSVEGGFIGNTEAFF.

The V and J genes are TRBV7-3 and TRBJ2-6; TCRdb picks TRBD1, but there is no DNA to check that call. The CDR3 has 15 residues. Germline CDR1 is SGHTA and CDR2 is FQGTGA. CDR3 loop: CASSQTGVGANVLTF.

CDR3 sequence reads: CASSATGYGYTF. The gene calls are TRBV9 and TRBJ1-2; TCRdb outputs TRBD1, but without DNA this stays unchecked. The germline V gene has CDR1 SGDLS and CDR2 YYNGEE. The CDR3 totals 12 residues.

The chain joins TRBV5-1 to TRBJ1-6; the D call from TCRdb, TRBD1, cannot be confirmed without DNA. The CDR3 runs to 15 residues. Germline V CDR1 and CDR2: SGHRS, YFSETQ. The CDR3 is CASSSGQGAYSPLHF.

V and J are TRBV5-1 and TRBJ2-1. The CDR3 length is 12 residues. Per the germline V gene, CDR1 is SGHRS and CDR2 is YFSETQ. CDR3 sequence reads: CASSGSYNEQFF.

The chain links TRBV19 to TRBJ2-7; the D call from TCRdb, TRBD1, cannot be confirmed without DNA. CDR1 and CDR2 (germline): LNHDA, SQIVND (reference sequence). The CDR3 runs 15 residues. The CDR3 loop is CASSIGTGQGYEQYF.

The CDR3 here is CASSPFGQIPTYEQYF. This chain joins TRBV18 and TRBJ2-7; the D gene TCRdb calls, TRBD1, cannot be checked with no DNA. Per germline, CDR1 KGHSH and CDR2 LQKENI. There are 16 residues in the CDR3.

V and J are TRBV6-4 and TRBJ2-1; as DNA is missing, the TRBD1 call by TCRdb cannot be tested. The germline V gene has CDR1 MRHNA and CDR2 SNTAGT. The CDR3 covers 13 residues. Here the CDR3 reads CAAPEASYNEQFF.

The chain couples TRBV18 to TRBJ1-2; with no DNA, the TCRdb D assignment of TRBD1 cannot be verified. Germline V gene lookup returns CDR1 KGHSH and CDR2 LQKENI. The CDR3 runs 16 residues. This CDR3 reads CASSSLGARTNYGYTF.

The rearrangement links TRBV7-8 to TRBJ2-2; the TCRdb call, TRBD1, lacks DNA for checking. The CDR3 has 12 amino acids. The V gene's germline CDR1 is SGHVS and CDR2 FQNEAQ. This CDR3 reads CASSLGAGTVFF.